The 23 T cell receptor beta chains given below trace back to one sample, sequenced in a study of tissue T cells after allogeneic stem cell transplantation. The time point here: mouse harvest day 7 after allogeneic transplant. Tail vein injection delivered 10^7 T-cell-depleted bone marrow cells and 10^6 splenic CD5+ T cells. Produced via immunoSEQ multiplex PCR; TCRdb's table is partial and in-frame only. The sample carries over 6,500 clones, about 48% recorded once. Sequencing was done on a sample of lymph node tissue. Receptors originate from a female BALB/c mouse given C57BL/6 T cells with graft-versus-host disease after an allogeneic hematopoietic cell transplant.

Notes on this clone: Mouse names are used for the genes. The CDR3 goes on 1 residue after the read ends, and that part is filled in from the germline J gene. The chain couples TRBV3 to TRBJ1-3; 10 bases match TRBD1. The germline gives CDR1 SNHLY, CDR2 FYNGKV (reference sequence). The CDR3 sequence is 15 residues long. Trimming at V came to 7 bases and at J to 0 bases, leaving 3 bases not matched to a gene. The CDR3 sequence: CASNRDRGSGNTLYF. Partial CDR3 DNA: TGTGCCAGCAATCGGGACAGGGGTTCTGGAAATACGCTCTAT.

With regard to this clone: Gene names are the mouse ones. The sequenced CDR3 bases are TGTGCCAGCAGTTTAGTGGGGACAGGGGACACCCAGTAC. As protein: CASSLVGTGDTQY. The full CDR3 reads CASSLVGTGDTQYF. The chain combines TRBV15 with TRBJ2-5; TRBD1 aligns across 9 bases. Read coverage stops 1 residue before the CDR3 terminus; the germline J gene supplies the remainder. The germline CDR1 and CDR2 sequences are SGHND and FRSKSL. The V and J ends lost 1 base and 6 bases, in that order; junction bases with no gene match: 2. This CDR3 comprises 14 residues.

This clone was counted a few times. Gene names and germline refer to mouse. Read data end 1 residue before the CDR3 end; the end is taken from the germline J gene. The chain has TRBV3 and TRBJ2-7; tentatively, D is TRBD1 or TRBD2 (5 bases each). Per the germline V gene, CDR1 is SNHLY and CDR2 is FYNGKV (reference sequence). V was trimmed by 3 bases and J by 3 bases, leaving 9 bases between them. There are 13 residues in the CDR3. The CDR3 bases that were read are TGTGCCAGCAGCTTGAGGGGCGGCTATGAACAGTAC. This gives the protein CASSLRGGYEQY. The CDR3 in its entirety is CASSLRGGYEQYF.

Comment on this clone: Gene and germline names: mouse. The read ends 1 residue before the CDR3 terminus; that terminus is restored from the germline J gene. The rearrangement uses TRBV29 and TRBJ2-1, with 8 bases that match TRBD2. This CDR3 is built from 16 residues. Germline lookup yields CDR1 MSHET and CDR2 SYDVDS. Trimming took 1 base from V and 3 from J; bases not matched to a gene: 5. The DNA read from the CDR3 is TGTGCTAGCAGTTTATGGGGGGGCAGGGGCTATGCTGAGCAGTTC. It is translated as CASSLWGGRGYAEQF. The CDR3 reads in full as CASSLWGGRGYAEQFF.

As to this clone: Gene names are mouse gene names. The part of the CDR3 DNA that was read is TGTGCCAGCAGCCAAGATCACCTGGGGGGGACCTATGAACAGTAC. This encodes CASSQDHLGGTYEQY. The full CDR3 reads CASSQDHLGGTYEQYF. This rearrangement joins TRBV2 to TRBJ2-7, with 9 nucleotides matching TRBD2. The DNA ends 1 residue before the CDR3 does, and the rest of the CDR3 is filled in from the germline J gene. CDR1 and CDR2 (germline): LGHNA, YSYQKL. The CDR3 is 16 residues long. V lost 0 bases and J lost 2; bases outside the gene matches: 5.

With respect to this clone: Mouse gene names apply. The read stops 1 residue short of the end of the CDR3; the missing end is completed from the germline J gene. J is TRBJ2-5 and V is TRBV31, with 7 bases fitting TRBD2. Trimming cost V 5 bases and J 2 bases; bases outside gene matches: 4. This CDR3 contains 13 residues. Looked up from germline, CDR1 is GKSSPN and CDR2 is SITVG. The CDR3 bases that were read are TGTGCCTGGTTTGGGGGGACCCAAGACACCCAGTAC. Residues: CAWFGGTQDTQY. The entire CDR3 protein reads CAWFGGTQDTQYF.

In its sample, this clone ranks as medium-sized. Gene names and germline match the mouse. The read terminates 1 residue ahead of where the CDR3 ends, so the germline J gene completes it. V gene TRBV12-2 combines with J gene TRBJ2-2; D call uncertain. Trimming left V 0 bases short and J 0 bases short, with 4 bases between. The CDR3 has 14 residues. Germline CDR1 reads SGHLS; CDR2 reads HYDKME. The covered CDR3 bases are TGTGCCAGCTCTCTCCATGCAAACACCGGGCAGCTCTAC. Amino acid sequence: CASSLHANTGQLY. The whole CDR3 protein is CASSLHANTGQLYF. Looking up the rest from reference TRBV12-2 and TRBJ2-2 gives the full variable domain: NSGVVQSPRYIIKGKGERSILKCIPISGHLSVAWYQQTQGQELKFFIQHYDKMERDKGNLPSRFSVQQFDDYHSEMNMSALELEDSAVYFCASSLHANTGQLYFGEGSKLTVL.

On this clone: Gene names are mouse gene names. The read terminates 1 residue before the CDR3 end, so the remaining end is supplied by the germline J gene. The V gene is TRBV12-2, the J gene TRBJ2-7; D unclear. Germline-derived CDR1 and CDR2 are SGHLS and HYDKME. There are 12 residues in the CDR3. The V end was cut by 0 bases, the J end by 4 bases, with 6 bases between. The CDR3 sequence is CASSLRGYEQYF. The DNA read from the CDR3 is TGTGCCAGCTCTCTCCGGGGTTATGAACAGTAC.

This clone was seen more than once but under ten times. Gene names and germline match the mouse. The read gets to within 1 residue of the CDR3 end, and the germline J gene fills in the rest. The V gene is TRBV13-1, the J gene TRBJ1-1; 8 bases are shared with TRBD1. Per germline, CDR1 NSHNY and CDR2 SYGAGN. The CDR3 contains 13 residues. Unmatched junction bases numbered 2, after V lost 5 bases and J lost 2 bases. CDR3 loop: CASSGQGNTEVFF. The covered CDR3 bases are TGTGCCAGCAGCGGACAGGGCAACACAGAAGTCTTC.

This clone ranks as medium-sized. Gene names refer to mouse genes. The CDR3 spells CASSLYGTVEQYF. The CDR3 DNA, read in part, is TGTGCCAGCAGTCTGTACGGGACAGTTGAACAGTAC. This rearrangement joins TRBV26 to TRBJ2-7, with 7 bases identical to TRBD1. The read terminates 1 residue ahead of where the CDR3 ends, so the germline J gene completes it. Germline CDR1 and CDR2: KGHPV and FQNQEV (reference sequence). The V segment lost 1 base and the J segment 6 bases; nucleotides outside the gene matches: 3. The CDR3 runs to 13 residues.

Notes on this clone: Mouse gene names and germline throughout. The CDR3 here is CASSHPGQGTSDYTF. CDR3 bases read: TGTGCCAGCAGTCATCCGGGACAGGGAACCTCCGACTACACC. The genes are TRBV26 and TRBJ1-2; 9 nucleotides line up with TRBD1. The CDR3 end falls 1 residue outside the read, so it is completed with the germline J gene. CDR1 KGHPV and CDR2 FQNQEV come from the germline V gene (reference sequence). With 4 bases clipped from V and 4 bases from J, the junction kept 7 bases outside the gene matches. The CDR3 runs 15 residues.

This clone was observed a handful of times. The germline and genes are mouse ones. The read stops 1 residue short of the end of the CDR3; the missing end is completed from the germline J gene. The chain employs TRBV26 and TRBJ1-2; D uncertain. The CDR3 spans 13 residues. CDR1 and CDR2 (germline): KGHPV, FQNQEV (reference sequence). Trimming stripped 3 bases from V and 0 bases from J, with 5 bases between. The CDR3 sequence is CASSLQTNSDYTF. CDR3 DNA, as far as it was read: TGTGCCAGCAGTCTACAGACAAACTCCGACTACACC.

This clone showed up just a few times. Each gene name is a mouse one. The read falls 1 residue short of the CDR3 end, and the missing part is taken from the germline J gene. The gene calls are TRBV19 and TRBJ1-6; 7 positions match TRBD1. TRBJ1-6 is classed as an ORF, of uncertain function. With 2 bases clipped from V and 7 bases from J, the junction kept 3 bases outside the gene matches. Germline V lookup: CDR1 FNHDT, CDR2 SITEND (reference sequence). This CDR3 is 14 amino acids long. The CDR3 reads CASSIPGGNSPLYF. CDR3 DNA, as far as it was read: TGTGCCAGCAGTATCCCAGGGGGGAATTCGCCCCTCTAC.

Comment on this clone: Gene and germline names: mouse. The read falls 1 residue short of the CDR3 end, and the missing part is taken from the germline J gene. V gene TRBV26 combines with J gene TRBJ2-2; the match to TRBD1 covers 9 bases. With 4 bases clipped from V and 3 bases from J, the junction kept 6 bases outside the gene matches. CDR3 size: 16 residues. CDR1 KGHPV and CDR2 FQNQEV come from the germline V gene (reference sequence). The covered CDR3 bases are TGTGCCAGCAGTCCATGGGACAGGGCGGACACCGGGCAGCTCTAC. The encoded protein is CASSPWDRADTGQLY. The full-length CDR3 reads as CASSPWDRADTGQLYF.

This clone was counted once. A single base separates this from a much larger clone, so it may be a read error. Gene labels here are mouse ones. The CDR3 end lies 1 residue beyond the end of the read and is filled in from the germline J gene. Other nucleotide sequences in the sample specify the same CDR3. V gene TRBV12-2 combines with J gene TRBJ2-1; no definite D call. Germline CDR1 SGHLS, CDR2 HYDKME. CDR3 size: 15 residues. CDR3 bases read: TGTGCTAGCTCTCTCGAGGGTTATAACTATGCTGAGCAGTTC. Its translation is CASSLEGYNYAEQF. The entire CDR3 reads CASSLEGYNYAEQFF.

Details on this clone: The listed genes are named as in mouse. The CDR3 end falls 1 residue outside the read, so it is completed with the germline J gene. V usage is TRBV12-1 and J usage is TRBJ2-3, with TRBD1 identical over 7 bases. V lost 4 bases, J lost 2 bases, and 8 bases stayed unmatched. CDR1 is SGHSN, CDR2 HYEKVE, per germline. The CDR3 is 15 amino acids. The DNA read from the CDR3 is TGTGCCAGCTCCCAGGGACAGCGCGTTGCAGAAACGCTGTAT. It yields the protein CASSQGQRVAETLY. The entire CDR3 is CASSQGQRVAETLYF.

Of note for this clone: Gene names denote mouse genes. The CDR3 end lies 1 residue beyond the end of the read and is filled in from the germline J gene. The chain links TRBV3 to TRBJ1-4; 8 bases match TRBD1. The CDR3 runs 13 residues. V gave up 5 bases and J gave up 7 bases; unmatched junction bases: 3. Germline V gene sequence: CDR1 SNHLY, CDR2 FYNGKV (reference sequence). CDR3 DNA, as far as it was read: TGTGCCAGCAGCCTCGGACAGGGCGAAAGATTATTT. Its protein product is CASSLGQGERLF. Given in full, the CDR3 is CASSLGQGERLFF.

Regarding this clone: Gene names and germline match the mouse. The read is 1 residue too short to cover the CDR3 end, so that end is filled in from the germline J gene. The chain uses TRBV26 and TRBJ1-4; D unclear. This CDR3 has 14 residues. Looked up from germline, CDR1 is KGHPV and CDR2 is FQNQEV (reference sequence). The ends were cut back, 3 bases at V and 2 bases at J, with 7 bases in the middle. The part of the CDR3 DNA that was read is TGTGCCAGCAGTCTTCAACAATCCAACGAAAGATTATTT. This codes for CASSLQQSNERLF. The whole CDR3 is CASSLQQSNERLFF.

Notes on this clone: These gene names are mouse names. The read ends 1 residue early relative to the CDR3; the germline J gene fills the gap. The chain combines TRBV26 with TRBJ2-3; tentative D call: TRBD1 (5 bases). Germline V CDR1 and CDR2: KGHPV, FQNQEV (reference sequence). The V end was cut by 6 bases, the J end by 0 bases, with 10 bases between. The CDR3 spans 14 residues. The sequenced part of the CDR3 DNA is TGTGCCAGCAGCAGACAGTCTAGTGCAGAAACGCTGTAT. This sequence encodes CASSRQSSAETLY. The complete CDR3 protein is CASSRQSSAETLYF.

Comment on this clone: Gene and germline names: mouse. The read ends 1 residue shy of where the CDR3 ends; the end is completed using the germline J gene. The sample contains more than one DNA sequence encoding this CDR3. The rearrangement links TRBV5 to TRBJ2-7; 11 bases agree with TRBD2. Unmatched junction bases numbered 5, after V lost 6 bases and J lost 4 bases. The CDR3 runs 14 residues. Germline V gene sequence: CDR1 LGHNA, CDR2 YNLKQL (reference sequence). The CDR3 sequence is CASSPRDWGYEQYF. CDR3 DNA, as far as it was read: TGTGCCAGCAGTCCCCGGGACTGGGGGTATGAACAGTAC.

In the case of this clone: The gene names here belong to mouse. The covered CDR3 bases are TGTGCCAGCGGGAGACAAAACACAGAAGTCTTC. Protein: CASGRQNTEVF. The whole CDR3 region reads CASGRQNTEVFF. The chain has TRBV13-2 and TRBJ1-1, with no clear D. The read comes to an end 1 residue before the CDR3 does, leaving the germline J gene to fill in the end. V dropped 5 bases and J dropped 1 base, with 6 bases sitting between them. The CDR3 covers 12 residues. Germline V lookup: CDR1 NNHNN, CDR2 SYGAGS (reference sequence).

Only a few counts were recorded for this clone. Gene names denote mouse genes. The read falls 1 residue short of the CDR3 end, and the missing part is taken from the germline J gene. The chain joins TRBV4 to TRBJ2-7; TRBD2 matches at 7 bases. The CDR3 totals 14 residues. Unmatched junction bases numbered 4, after V lost 5 bases and J lost 0 bases. CDR1 LGHDT and CDR2 YNNKQL come from the germline V gene (reference sequence). Incomplete CDR3 DNA: TGTGCCAGCAGCCACTGGGGCAGCTCCTATGAACAGTAC. It encodes CASSHWGSSYEQY. The whole CDR3 protein reads CASSHWGSSYEQYF.

A word on this clone: Any gene name here is a mouse gene name. The read halts 1 residue ahead of the CDR3 end, with the missing end drawn from the germline J gene. The chain employs TRBV13-1 and TRBJ1-3, with 8 bases that match TRBD1. CDR1 NSHNY and CDR2 SYGAGN come from the germline V gene. The CDR3 covers 16 residues. After removal of 0 bases from V and 7 bases from J, the junction contained 9 bases not matched to a gene. The CDR3 DNA, read in part, is TGTGCCAGCAGTGATGAGTACAGGGGGTTCTGGAATACGCTCTAT. Translation gives CASSDEYRGFWNTLY. The complete CDR3 sequence is CASSDEYRGFWNTLYF.